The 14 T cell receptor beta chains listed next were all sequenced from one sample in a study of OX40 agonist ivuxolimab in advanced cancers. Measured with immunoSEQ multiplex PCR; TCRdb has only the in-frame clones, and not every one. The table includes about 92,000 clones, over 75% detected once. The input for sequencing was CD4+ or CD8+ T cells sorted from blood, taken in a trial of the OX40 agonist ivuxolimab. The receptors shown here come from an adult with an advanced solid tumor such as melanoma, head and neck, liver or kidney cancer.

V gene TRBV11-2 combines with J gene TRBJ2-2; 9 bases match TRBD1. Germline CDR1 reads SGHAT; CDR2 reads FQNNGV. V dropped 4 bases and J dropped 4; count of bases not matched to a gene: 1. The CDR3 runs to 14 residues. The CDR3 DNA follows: TGTGCCAGCAGCTGGACAGGGGTCACCGGGGAGCTGTTTTTT. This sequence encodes CASSWTGVTGELFF.

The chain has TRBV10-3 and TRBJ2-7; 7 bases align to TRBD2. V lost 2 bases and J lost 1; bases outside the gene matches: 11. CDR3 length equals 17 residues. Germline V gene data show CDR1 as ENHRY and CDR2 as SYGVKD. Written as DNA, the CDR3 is TGTGCCATCAGTGAGCCGGGGAGGGCTAGCGGATCCTACGAGCAGTACTTC. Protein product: CAISEPGRASGSYEQYF.

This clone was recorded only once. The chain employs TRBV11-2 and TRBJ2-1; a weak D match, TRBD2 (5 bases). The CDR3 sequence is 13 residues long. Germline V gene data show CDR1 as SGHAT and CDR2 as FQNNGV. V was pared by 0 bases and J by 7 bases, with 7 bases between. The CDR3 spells CASSLDRGNEQFF. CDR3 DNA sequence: TGTGCCAGCAGCTTAGATCGGGGAAATGAGCAGTTCTTC.

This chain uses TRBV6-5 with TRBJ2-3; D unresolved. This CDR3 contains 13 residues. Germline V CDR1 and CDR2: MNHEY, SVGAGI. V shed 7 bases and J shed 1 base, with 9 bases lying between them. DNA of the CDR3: TGTGCCAGCAATAGTTTCCGCACAGATACGCAGTATTTT. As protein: CASNSFRTDTQYF.

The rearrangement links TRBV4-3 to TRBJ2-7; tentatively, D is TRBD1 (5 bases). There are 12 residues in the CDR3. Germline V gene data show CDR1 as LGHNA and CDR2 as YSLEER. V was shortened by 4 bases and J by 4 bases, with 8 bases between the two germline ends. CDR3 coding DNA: TGCGCCAGCAGCCCGACAGATTACGAGCAGTACTTC. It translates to CASSPTDYEQYF.

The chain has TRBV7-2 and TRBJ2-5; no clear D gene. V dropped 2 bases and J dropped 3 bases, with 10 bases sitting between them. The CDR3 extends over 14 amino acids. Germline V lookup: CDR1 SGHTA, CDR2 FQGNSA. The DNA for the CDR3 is TGTGCCAGCAGCTTAATGGGCAGCAAAGAGACCCAGTACTTC. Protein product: CASSLMGSKETQYF.

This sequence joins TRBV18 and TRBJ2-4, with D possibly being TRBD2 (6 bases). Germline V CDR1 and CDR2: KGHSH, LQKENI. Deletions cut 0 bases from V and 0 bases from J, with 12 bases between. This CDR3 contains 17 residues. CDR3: CASSPPGGLLAKNIQYF. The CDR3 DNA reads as TGTGCCAGCTCACCACCGGGGGGTCTTCTAGCCAAAAACATTCAGTACTTC. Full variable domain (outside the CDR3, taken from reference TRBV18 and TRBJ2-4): NAGVMQNPRHLVRRRGQEARLRCSPMKGHSHVYWYRQLPEEGLKFMVYLQKENIIDESGMPKERFSAEFPKEGPSILRIQQVVRGDSAAYFCASSPPGGLLAKNIQYFGAGTRLSVL.

Here the CDR3 reads CASSKGHQETQYF. In DNA form, the CDR3 reads TGTGCCAGCAGCAAGGGACACCAAGAGACCCAGTACTTC. The chain uses TRBV21-1 and TRBJ2-5. TRBV21-1 is flagged as a pseudogene. CDR3 size: 13 residues.

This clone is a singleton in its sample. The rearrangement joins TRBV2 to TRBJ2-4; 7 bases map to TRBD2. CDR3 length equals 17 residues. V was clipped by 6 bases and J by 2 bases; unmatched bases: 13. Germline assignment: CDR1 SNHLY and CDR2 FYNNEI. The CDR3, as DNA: TGTGCCAGCAGGGGGGGAAGCGGGACCACCACCAAAAACATTCAGTACTTC. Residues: CASRGGSGTTTKNIQYF.

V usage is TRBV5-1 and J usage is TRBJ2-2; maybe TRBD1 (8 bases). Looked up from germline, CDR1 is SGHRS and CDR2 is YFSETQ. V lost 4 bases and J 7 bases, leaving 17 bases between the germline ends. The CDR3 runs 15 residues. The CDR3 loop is CASSPRQGRDGELFF. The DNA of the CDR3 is TGCGCCAGCAGCCCGCGACAGGGGAGGGACGGGGAGCTGTTTTTT.

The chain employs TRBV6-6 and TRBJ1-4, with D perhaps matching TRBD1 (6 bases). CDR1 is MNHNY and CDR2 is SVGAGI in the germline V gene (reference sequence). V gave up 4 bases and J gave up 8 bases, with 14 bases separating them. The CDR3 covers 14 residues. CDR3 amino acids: CASSSPGVGEKLFF. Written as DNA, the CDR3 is TGTGCCAGCAGTTCACCAGGGGTGGGCGAAAAACTGTTTTTT.

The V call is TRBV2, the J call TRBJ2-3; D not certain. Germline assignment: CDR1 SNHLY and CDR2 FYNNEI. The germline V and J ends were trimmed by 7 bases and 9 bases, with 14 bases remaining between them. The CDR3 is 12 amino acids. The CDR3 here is CASTGEEKTQYF. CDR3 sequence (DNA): TGTGCCAGCACGGGTGAGGAGAAGACGCAGTATTTT.

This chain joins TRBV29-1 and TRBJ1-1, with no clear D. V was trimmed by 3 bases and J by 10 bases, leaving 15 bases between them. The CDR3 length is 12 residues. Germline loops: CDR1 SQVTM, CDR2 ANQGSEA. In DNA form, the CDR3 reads TGCAGCGTTGACAAGGCGGCCGCGAGAGCTTTCTTT. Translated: CSVDKAAARAFF.

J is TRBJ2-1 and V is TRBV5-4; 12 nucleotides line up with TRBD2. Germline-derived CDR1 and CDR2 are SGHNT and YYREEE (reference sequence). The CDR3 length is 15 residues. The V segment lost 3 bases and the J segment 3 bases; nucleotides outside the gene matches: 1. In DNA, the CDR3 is TGTGCCAGCAGCTCGGGACTAGCGGGCTACAATGAGCAGTTCTTC. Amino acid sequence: CASSSGLAGYNEQFF. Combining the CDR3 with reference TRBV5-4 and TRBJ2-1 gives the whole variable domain ETGVTQSPTHLIKTRGQQVTLRCSSQSGHNTVSWYQQALGQGPQFIFQYYREEENGRGNFPPRFSGLQFPNYSSELNVNALELDDSALYLCASSSGLAGYNEQFFGPGTRLTVL.